This record looks at one T cell receptor (beta chain) sequence and its context. Per germline, CDR1 MDHEN and CDR2 SYDVKM. This CDR3 has 15 amino acids. Trimming stripped 10 bases from V and 7 bases from J, with 23 bases between. The entry originates in a study of low-dose radiotherapy and immunotherapy resistance in tumors. For the study at large: For Cohort 1, fractions of 0.5 Gy were given every 2 weeks, reaching 6.5 Gy overall. Doses delivered to Cohort 2 were 1 Gy per fraction every two weeks, amounting to 13 Gy over 26 weeks.

Alpha and beta chains were covered, as first-strand cDNA relied on TRAV- and TRBV-specific primers. Amplification of TCRs used a constant-region primer and V-primer adapter for roughly 18 PCR cycles. MiXCR, applied by TCRdb to the reads, yields one record per CDR3 protein. The sample lists more than 7,000 distinct CDR3 sequences, under 70% occurring once. The rearrangement joins TRBV28 to TRBJ1-5; D may be TRBD1 (5 bases). This sequence was found in a human donor with advanced metastatic prostate, ovarian, gallbladder or colorectal cancer (not recorded which). This table probably holds off-target reads from a library built for another chain. CDR3: CATKTIEWGGQPQHF. For the CDR3, the DNA is TGTGCCACTAAAACCATTGAGTGGGGCGGGCAGCCCCAGCATTTT.